This T cell receptor (beta chain) was identified in a study of T cell responses to AZD1222 COVID-19 vaccine (dated by TCRdb to about 2021). Some background on the complete study: TCR sequencing was performed for 230 to 250 trial participants, of whom about 200 were given two doses of AZD1222 and around 25 were given two doses of MenACWY control vaccine. Trial participants were enrolled by age into subgroups of 18-55, 56-69 and 70-plus years, and approximately 150, 30 and 60 TCR-sequenced participants, respectively, were included in these subgroups. Overall results and qualifications from the work: The 56-69-year group was small, and its depth increase did not reach significance, likely because of low power. Reportedly, almost half of the unique spike-specific TCRs recognized epitopes lying outside the regions that are mutated in the B.1.351 and B.1.1.7 variants. Participants were mostly white British, with more females than males. The authors suggested clonal diversity may have been underestimated. The vaccine-associated CD4 TCRs covered the entire spike protein, and the dominant responses fell in regions 160-218 and 743-854. No day 14 peak-response samples were available, so repertoires were characterized only after the peak T cell response. Spike-specific TCR breadth and depth rose significantly after two AZD1222 doses compared with day 0 and with MenACWY recipients. Conclusions about previously exposed vaccinees are limited, since just five or six AZD1222 recipients were seropositive for SARS-CoV-2 at baseline.

The CDR3 regions of human TCRbeta chains were analyzed by immunosequencing. As for the original processing: Repertoire TCRs were checked for matches against a reference library of SARS-CoV-2-specific TCRs that had been generated using the MIRA antigen-specificity platform. Breadth was defined as the fraction of unique TCRs that were SARS-CoV-2-associated, and depth was defined as the fraction of total T cells that were SARS-CoV-2-associated. Using the MIRA data, every spike-specific TCR was mapped to the spike region that the TCR reacted to and assigned to either a CD4 or a CD8 class. Log10-transformed breadth and depth values were compared by one-way ANOVA with Sidak's multiple comparisons tests. TCRdb holds this immuneACCESS table with in-frame rearrangements only. Some clones are missing; in checked studies, unresolved V genes explain under half, and the rest has no known cause. The V and J calls and the clone size are those of that table, but D and trimming were determined from the DNA. Recorded for this sample are roughly 70,000 clones; about 80% of them occurred a single time. Together, the top ten hold around 15% of the sample.

Read against the paper, the sample's time point label means: about 28 days (+/-7) after the second vaccine dose. Because spike-specific TCR depth and breadth did not differ between the two schedules, AZD1222 recipients who got a second dose at roughly 4 weeks were pooled with those who got a second dose at roughly 12 weeks. The vaccinee samples were drawn from two UK trials, COV001 and COV002, one of which was a single-blind randomized controlled phase 2/3 trial testing AZD1222 (ChAdOx1 nCoV-19) in healthy adults. For TCRbeta chain sequencing, PBMC samples were collected from trial participants at day 0 and at day 28 after the second dose. Turning to this clone: Its antigen remains unidentified. No base quality information exists; no much larger clone differs at one position.

The TCR was taken from an adult who received the AZD1222 COVID-19 vaccine. Sample: peripheral blood, taken 28 days after the second AZD1222 dose.

The bases read TGTGCCAGCAGCATAGAGGGGGTGGGTGAGCAGTTCTTC. Its coded protein is CASSIEGVGEQFF. The sequence links TRBV21-1 to TRBJ2-1; TRBD1 is the table's D call, not checked against the DNA. TRBV21-1 is shown as a pseudogene. The CDR3 starts with the cysteine, ends with the phenylalanine, and has 13 residues. Only the CDR3 DNA stays, 39 bases, in frame from base 1.